A single sample gave rise to the 15 T cell receptor beta chains below, sequenced in a study of blood T cell repertoires in COVID-19. Clones were sequenced by immunoSEQ multiplex PCR, and TCRdb holds only the in-frame ones, with some missing. The data hold some 70,000 clones, with 81% observed a single time. The sample taken for sequencing was peripheral blood. Every receptor here comes from a woman aged 70-85 years with acute or convalescent COVID-19.

The gene calls are TRBV30 and TRBJ2-2; 7 bases are shared with TRBD2. The CDR3 runs to 14 residues. In germline, CDR1 is GTSNPN, CDR2 SVGIG (reference sequence). The J segment lost 3 bases and the V segment lost 4 bases, leaving 5 bases of the junction unmatched. This chain's CDR3 is CAWKAGTHTGELFF. CDR3 DNA sequence: TGTGCCTGGAAAGCGGGGACCCACACCGGGGAGCTGTTTTTT.

This clone was seen a few times. The chain recombines TRBV2 with TRBJ2-1; D perhaps matches TRBD2 (7 bases). CDR1 and CDR2 from the germline V gene are SNHLY and FYNNEI. This CDR3 is 15 amino acids long. The V gene lost 3 bases and the J gene lost 6 bases, with 15 bases spanning the gap. The CDR3 loop reads CASSDRAGALNEQFF. Written as DNA, the CDR3 is TGTGCCAGCAGTGATAGGGCGGGGGCACTCAATGAGCAGTTCTTC.

The rearrangement links TRBV6-1 to TRBJ1-2; 10 nucleotides line up with TRBD1. Germline loops: CDR1 MNHNS, CDR2 SASEGT. This CDR3 is 15 amino acids long. V was pared by 5 bases and J by 5 bases, with 8 bases of the junction left unmatched. The chain's CDR3 is CASSLSGTGEYGYTF. In DNA form, the CDR3 reads TGTGCCAGCAGTTTGTCCGGGACAGGGGAATATGGCTACACCTTC.

In this sample, this clone turned up a few times. The chain joins TRBV2 to TRBJ2-7; TRBD1 matches 8 bases. There are 15 residues in the CDR3. V lost 6 bases and J lost 0; bases outside the gene matches: 7. Germline CDR1 reads SNHLY; CDR2 reads FYNNEI. The CDR3 DNA reads TGTGCCAGCAGAAGCCGGGACAGGTCCTCCTACGAGCAGTACTTC. This gives the protein CASRSRDRSSYEQYF.

The rearrangement joins TRBV25-1 to TRBJ1-4, with unresolved D. V shed 3 bases and J shed 8 bases, with 10 bases lying between them. Germline CDR1 and CDR2: MGHDK and SYGVNS. This CDR3 has 13 amino acids. Here the CDR3 reads CASSDRSREKLFF. The CDR3 coding sequence is TGTGCCAGCAGTGACAGATCGAGGGAAAAACTGTTTTTT. Supplemented by reference TRBV25-1 and TRBJ1-4, the full variable domain reads EADIYQTPRYLVIGTGKKITLECSQTMGHDKMYWYQQDPGMELHLIHYSYGVNSTEKGDLSSESTVSRIRTEHFPLTLESARPSHTSQYLCASSDRSREKLFFGSGTQLSVL.

V usage is TRBV19 and J usage is TRBJ2-1, with 8 nucleotides matching TRBD2. The CDR3 has 14 residues. J lost 3 bases, V lost 2 bases, and 0 bases had no gene match. From germline, CDR1 is LNHDA and CDR2 SQIVND (reference sequence). CDR3: CASSISGSYNEQFF. In DNA, the CDR3 is TGTGCCAGTAGTATAAGCGGGAGCTACAATGAGCAGTTCTTC.

The chain joins TRBV6-2 or TRBV6-3 to TRBJ2-7, with D possibly TRBD2 on 7 matching bases. The V gene lost 0 bases and the J gene lost 2 bases, with 8 bases spanning the gap. This CDR3 has 14 residues. Germline V gene sequence: CDR1 MNHEY, CDR2 SVGEGT. CDR3 residues: CASSYSRGPYEQYF. The CDR3 coding sequence is TGTGCCAGCAGTTACTCGCGGGGGCCCTACGAGCAGTACTTC.

The V call is TRBV2, the J call TRBJ2-3, with a weak D call TRBD1 (7 bases). Germline loops: CDR1 SNHLY, CDR2 FYNNEI. The CDR3 has 14 residues. V was cut by 6 bases and J by 0 bases, with 10 bases left in between. The CDR3 reads CASRQGTSTDTQYF. The CDR3 nucleotides are TGTGCCAGCAGACAGGGGACTAGCACAGATACGCAGTATTTT.

The chain couples TRBV2 to TRBJ1-2; 7 nucleotides agree with TRBD1. This CDR3 spans 14 amino acids. Trimming at V came to 6 bases and at J to 0 bases, leaving 4 bases not matched to a gene. Germline V gene data show CDR1 as SNHLY and CDR2 as FYNNEI. As DNA, the CDR3 is TGTGCCAGCAGCCAGGGGGGTGCTAACTATGGCTACACCTTC. Translated: CASSQGGANYGYTF.

The rearrangement joins TRBV18 to TRBJ1-1; D gene unclear. Germline CDR1 is KGHSH and CDR2 is LQKENI. V shed 3 bases and J shed 4 bases, with 15 bases lying between them. This CDR3 spans 15 amino acids. CDR3 amino acids: CASSPVEGSGTEAFF. The CDR3 DNA reads as TGTGCCAGCTCACCGGTGGAGGGCTCGGGCACTGAAGCTTTCTTT. The full variable domain, rest sourced from reference TRBV18 and TRBJ1-1, is NAGVMQNPRHLVRRRGQEARLRCSPMKGHSHVYWYRQLPEEGLKFMVYLQKENIIDESGMPKERFSAEFPKEGPSILRIQQVVRGDSAAYFCASSPVEGSGTEAFFGQGTRLTVV.

The chain carries TRBV4-3 and TRBJ1-4; D call uncertain. The CDR3 loop spans 17 amino acids. Germline values: CDR1 LGHNA, CDR2 YSLEER. V shed 1 base and J shed 3 bases, with 15 bases lying between them. Written as DNA, the CDR3 is TGCGCCAGCAGCCAAGGTCCAGGCCTTCATCCTAATGAAAAACTGTTTTTT. Protein product: CASSQGPGLHPNEKLFF.

The V call is TRBV6-6, the J call TRBJ2-7, with 7 bases matching TRBD1. V gave up 4 bases and J gave up 2 bases; unmatched junction bases: 5. Germline V gene data show CDR1 as MNHNY and CDR2 as SVGAGI (reference sequence). There are 14 residues in the CDR3. The CDR3 spells CASSFGTVPYEQYF. The CDR3 coding sequence is TGTGCCAGCAGTTTTGGGACAGTGCCCTACGAGCAGTACTTC.

A word on this clone: Within the sample, other DNA sequences also encode this same CDR3. The chain combines TRBV19 with TRBJ2-6; no clear D gene. The CDR3 has 15 residues. Germline V gives CDR1 LNHDA, CDR2 SQIVND (reference sequence). Trimming took 4 bases from V and 4 from J, leaving 11 bases between them. The CDR3 DNA reads as TGTGCCAGTAGTACCCCGTCTTCCGGGGCCAACGTCCTGACTTTC. Translated, it gives CASSTPSSGANVLTF.

In this sample, this clone turned up a few times. The gene calls are TRBV27 and TRBJ1-1; 8 bases match TRBD1. Germline values: CDR1 MNHEY, CDR2 SMNVEV (reference sequence). With V trimmed by 2 bases and J by 5 bases, 10 bases remained unmatched. CDR3 length: 16 amino acids. The CDR3 nucleotides are TGTGCCAGCAGTTTACGGCCAGGGGGCGTAGGGACTGAAGCTTTCTTT. Protein: CASSLRPGGVGTEAFF.

This clone came up once. The chain carries TRBV6-6 and TRBJ1-2; 10 nucleotides align to TRBD1. CDR1 and CDR2 from the germline V gene are MNHNY and SVGAGI (reference sequence). The CDR3 consists of 14 residues. Trimming took 4 bases from V and 2 from J; bases not matched to a gene: 1. The CDR3 bases are TGTGCCAGCAGTTGGGGACAGGGGAACTATGGCTACACCTTC. It specifies CASSWGQGNYGYTF.